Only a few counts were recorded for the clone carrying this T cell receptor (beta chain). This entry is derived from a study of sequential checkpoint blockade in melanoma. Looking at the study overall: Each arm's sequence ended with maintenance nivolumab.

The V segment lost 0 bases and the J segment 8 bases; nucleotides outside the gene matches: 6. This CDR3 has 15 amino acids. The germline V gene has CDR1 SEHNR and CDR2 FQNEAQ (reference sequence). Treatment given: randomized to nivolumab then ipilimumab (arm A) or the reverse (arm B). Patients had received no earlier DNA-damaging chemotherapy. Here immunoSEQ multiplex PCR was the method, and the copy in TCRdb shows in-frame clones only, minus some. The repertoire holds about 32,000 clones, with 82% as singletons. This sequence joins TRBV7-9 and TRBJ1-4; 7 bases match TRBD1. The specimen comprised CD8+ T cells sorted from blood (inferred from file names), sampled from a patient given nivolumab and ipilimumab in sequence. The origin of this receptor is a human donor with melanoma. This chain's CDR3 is CASSLARQGLEKLFF. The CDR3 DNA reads TGTGCCAGCAGCTTAGCGCGACAGGGTCTGGAAAAACTGTTTTTT. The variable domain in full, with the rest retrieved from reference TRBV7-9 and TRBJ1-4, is DTGVSQNPRHKITKRGQNVTFRCDPISEHNRLYWYRQTLGQGPEFLTYFQNEAQLEKSRLLSDRFSAERPKGSFSTLEIQRTEQGDSAMYLCASSLARQGLEKLFFGSGTQLSVL.